These 10 T cell receptor beta chains were sequenced from one sample in a study of Tregs in tolerant kidney transplant recipients. Sequencing used immunoSEQ multiplex PCR; TCRdb keeps in-frame clones, though not all of them. The data contain 75,000 to 95,000 clones, around nine tenths of them singletons. Sequenced material: CD8+ T cells from blood. The receptors shown here come from a human donor in good health.

V and J are TRBV19 and TRBJ2-3, with 10 bases that match TRBD1. In germline, CDR1 is LNHDA, CDR2 SQIVND (reference sequence). This CDR3 contains 16 residues. The ends lost 3 bases at V and 4 bases at J; junction bases unmatched: 7. CDR3 sequence (DNA): TGTGCCAGTAGTATTGGGTGGACAGGGGGAGCAGATACGCAGTATTTT. Translation: CASSIGWTGGADTQYF.

The chain joins TRBV11-2 to TRBJ2-5; D is uncertain. Germline CDR1 and CDR2: SGHAT and FQNNGV. This CDR3 region has 13 residues. The V end lost 1 base, the J end lost 3 bases, and 6 bases lay between the germline ends. The chain's CDR3 is CASSLASEETQYF. The CDR3 nucleotides read TGTGCCAGCAGCTTAGCCAGTGAAGAGACCCAGTACTTC.

CDR3 in DNA: TGTGCCAGCCAAAGACAGGGGGCGGGGGACACTGAAGCTTTCTTT. This translates into CASQRQGAGDTEAFF. The genes are TRBV19 and TRBJ1-1, with 10 bases aligning to TRBD1. V lost 9 bases, J lost 3 bases, and 10 bases stayed unmatched. CDR3 size: 15 residues. Per the germline V gene, CDR1 is LNHDA and CDR2 is SQIVND (reference sequence).

The chain combines TRBV28 with TRBJ1-5, with unresolved D. The CDR3 is made up of 12 amino acids. Trimming shortened V by 5 bases and J by 1 base, and 3 bases separated the two germline ends. Germline CDR1 reads MDHEN; CDR2 reads SYDVKM. Written as DNA, the CDR3 is TGTGCCAGCAGTGGGAGCAATCAGCCCCAGCATTTT. Encoded protein: CASSGSNQPQHF.

V usage is TRBV7-9 and J usage is TRBJ1-2; D is uncertain. V was clipped by 5 bases and J by 3 bases, with 7 bases between them. Per germline, CDR1 SEHNR and CDR2 FQNEAQ (reference sequence). This CDR3 has 12 residues. The DNA for the CDR3 is TGTGCCAGCAGCCCGGGAGACTATGGCTACACCTTC. Translation gives CASSPGDYGYTF.

V usage is TRBV7-9 and J usage is TRBJ2-2; 8 positions match TRBD1. The CDR3 totals 16 residues. The V and J ends lost 7 bases and 7 bases, in that order; junction bases with no gene match: 14. Germline lookup yields CDR1 SEHNR and CDR2 FQNEAQ (reference sequence). CDR3 amino acids: CASNLEPGTGYGELFF. The DNA of the CDR3 is TGTGCCAGCAACCTTGAACCCGGGACAGGTTACGGGGAGCTGTTTTTT.

The genes are TRBV6-5 and TRBJ1-1; 9 bases agree with TRBD1. The CDR3 sequence is 15 residues long. Trimming removed 6 bases from V and 0 bases from J; junction bases left unmatched: 5. Germline lookup yields CDR1 MNHEY and CDR2 SVGAGI. CDR3 DNA sequence: TGTGCCAGCAGCTACGGACAGGGGCTGAACACTGAAGCTTTCTTT. It is translated as CASSYGQGLNTEAFF.

The chain employs TRBV9 and TRBJ2-7; D unresolved. Germline-derived CDR1 and CDR2 are SGDLS and YYNGEE. V gave up 3 bases and J gave up 2 bases, with 12 bases separating them. The CDR3 is 14 amino acids. In DNA form, the CDR3 reads TGTGCCAGCAGCGGTAGCACGGGTGCCTACGAGCAGTACTTC. Its translation: CASSGSTGAYEQYF.

Here the CDR3 DNA reads TGTGCCAGCAGTTTGAACTACAATGAGCAGTTCTTC. Translating it yields CASSLNYNEQFF. The chain joins TRBV27 to TRBJ2-1; D unclear. V was trimmed by 3 bases and J by 3 bases, leaving 3 bases between them. CDR3 size: 12 residues. Germline CDR1 MNHEY, CDR2 SMNVEV (reference sequence).

This chain uses TRBV30 with TRBJ1-6; D gene unclear. CDR1 and CDR2 (germline): GTSNPN, SVGIG (reference sequence). The length of the CDR3 is 13 residues. The V and J ends lost 2 bases and 5 bases respectively, with 7 bases between them. DNA of the CDR3: TGTGCCTGGAGTTATGGGAATAATTCACCCCTCCACTTT. It specifies CAWSYGNNSPLHF.